Below, 14 T cell receptor beta chains from the same sample are listed, as sequenced in a study of T cell responses to AZD1222 COVID-19 vaccine. Generated by immunoSEQ multiplex PCR, the TCRdb table keeps only in-frame clones and is missing some. The sample holds roughly 120,000 clones, roughly 87% seen once. This specimen consisted of peripheral blood, obtained on day 0 of AZD1222 vaccination. The receptors were gathered from an adult in good health.

The V call is TRBV19, the J call TRBJ2-2; TRBD1 might be the D (5 bases). Trimming took off 1 base at V and 3 bases at J, with 6 bases between the two ends. Per germline, CDR1 LNHDA and CDR2 SQIVND (reference sequence). This CDR3 contains 14 residues. The CDR3 DNA is TGTGCCAGTAGTATAGGACAGTACACCGGGGAGCTGTTTTTT. Its translation is CASSIGQYTGELFF.

The rearrangement links TRBV5-4 to TRBJ1-2; TRBD1 matches 8 bases. The CDR3 is 15 amino acids. J gave up 6 bases and V 6 bases, and 13 bases lay outside the gene matches. Germline lookup yields CDR1 SGHNT and CDR2 YYREEE (reference sequence). CDR3 sequence (DNA): TGTGCCAGCAACCAAAGGTCAGGGGGCGTGGATGGCTACACCTTC. It is translated as CASNQRSGGVDGYTF.

V and J are TRBV11-1 and TRBJ2-5; 8 bases fit TRBD1. Trimming removed 4 bases from V and 3 bases from J; junction bases left unmatched: 10. CDR1 is SGHAT and CDR2 is FQDESV in the germline V gene (reference sequence). The CDR3 runs to 16 residues. The CDR3 DNA reads TGTGCCAGCAGCTGGCGACAGGGGAATAGGGAAGAGACCCAGTACTTC. Encoded protein: CASSWRQGNREETQYF.

This clone appeared a single time. The chain combines TRBV25-1 with TRBJ1-2; D possibly corresponds to TRBD1 (6 bases). Germline V CDR1 and CDR2: MGHDK, SYGVNS. The V and J ends lost 3 bases and 4 bases respectively, with 18 bases between them. The CDR3 totals 16 residues. CDR3 DNA: TGTGCCAGCAGTGATTTATCGGGACATCTCCTCTATGGCTACACCTTC. Its translation is CASSDLSGHLLYGYTF.

The chain couples TRBV7-2 to TRBJ2-1; TRBD2 matches at 9 bases. V dropped 4 bases and J dropped 7; count of bases not matched to a gene: 11. The CDR3 has 16 residues. Germline values: CDR1 SGHTA, CDR2 FQGNSA. The CDR3 loop reads CASSSRLAASGNEQFF. In DNA, the CDR3 is TGTGCCAGCAGCTCCCGACTAGCGGCATCAGGGAATGAGCAGTTCTTC.

The J gene is TRBJ2-5, the V gene TRBV10-3; 7 positions match TRBD2. The CDR3 length is 13 residues. CDR1 is ENHRY, CDR2 SYGVKD, per germline. The junction had 2 bases not matched to a gene; V was cut back by 6 bases and J by 1 base. CDR3: CAISLAVQETQYF. The CDR3 DNA sequence: TGTGCCATCAGCCTAGCGGTCCAAGAGACCCAGTACTTC.

The chain recombines TRBV5-1 with TRBJ1-4, with 10 nucleotides matching TRBD1. Looked up from germline, CDR1 is SGHRS and CDR2 is YFSETQ. The CDR3 is 16 amino acids. V shed 0 bases, J shed 3 bases, and the junction held 2 bases outside the gene matches. The CDR3 is CASSLEGTGANEKLFF. The CDR3 DNA sequence: TGCGCCAGCAGCTTGGAAGGGACAGGGGCTAATGAAAAACTGTTTTTT. Variable domain in full (rest from reference TRBV5-1 and TRBJ1-4): KAGVTQTPRYLIKTRGQQVTLSCSPISGHRSVSWYQQTPGQGLQFLFEYFSETQRNKGNFPGRFSGRQFSNSRSEMNVSTLELGDSALYLCASSLEGTGANEKLFFGSGTQLSVL.

This clone was recorded once. The CDR3 DNA reads TGTGCCAGCAGCTCCGCTCGGGCGGAGCAGCTGACCCAGTACTTC. Amino acid sequence: CASSSARAEQLTQYF. The chain is built from TRBV7-2 and TRBJ2-5; D is uncertain. Looked up from germline, CDR1 is SGHTA and CDR2 is FQGNSA. V was cut by 4 bases and J by 7 bases, with 19 bases left in between. CDR3 length: 15 residues.

The chain recombines TRBV12-5 with TRBJ2-3, with D perhaps TRBD2 (5 bases). Germline V gene lookup returns CDR1 LGHNT and CDR2 FRNRAP. The CDR3 sequence is 17 residues long. V gave up 1 base and J gave up 4 bases, with 18 bases separating them. Here the CDR3 reads CASGLASRARGPDTQYF. CDR3 nucleotide sequence: TGTGCTAGTGGTTTGGCGAGCCGGGCCAGAGGGCCAGATACGCAGTATTTT.

In this sample, this clone turned up once. The rearrangement uses TRBV2 and TRBJ2-1; D is unresolved. Trimming removed 6 bases from V and 0 bases from J, with 15 bases in between. CDR1 SNHLY and CDR2 FYNNEI come from the germline V gene. The CDR3 runs to 16 residues. CDR3 bases: TGTGCCAGCAGGTCATCGTTCCCGAGCTCCTACAATGAGCAGTTCTTC. Protein product: CASRSSFPSSYNEQFF.

The rearrangement uses TRBV6-1 and TRBJ2-7; 8 bases line up with TRBD2. Trimming removed 0 bases from V and 5 bases from J; junction bases left unmatched: 6. Germline-derived CDR1 and CDR2 are MNHNS and SASEGT. The CDR3 has 15 residues. The CDR3 here is CASSEAVLAADEQYF. The CDR3 DNA reads TGTGCCAGCAGTGAAGCGGTACTAGCGGCGGACGAGCAGTACTTC.

The CDR3 region is CASSAGTIGGYTF. The CDR3, as DNA: TGTGCCAGCAGCGCCGGGACTATAGGTGGCTACACCTTC. V gene TRBV6-4 combines with J gene TRBJ1-2; D perhaps matches TRBD1 (5 bases). Germline V CDR1 and CDR2: MRHNA, SNTAGT. CDR3 length: 13 residues. V lost 6 bases and J 7 bases, leaving 15 bases between the germline ends.

V usage is TRBV7-3 and J usage is TRBJ1-1, with no clear D. The CDR3 loop spans 13 amino acids. CDR1 and CDR2 (germline): SGHTA, FQGTGA. The germline V and J ends were trimmed by 4 bases and 0 bases, with 6 bases remaining between them. CDR3 protein: CASSSTVNTEAFF. The CDR3 DNA reads as TGTGCCAGCAGCTCTACAGTGAACACTGAAGCTTTCTTT.

The rearrangement links TRBV3-1 (or the pseudogene TRBV3-2) to TRBJ1-1; D is uncertain. Trimming pared 1 base from V and 8 bases from J, leaving 8 bases between. The CDR3 contains 12 residues. Germline values: CDR1 LGHDT, CDR2 YNNKEL (reference sequence). In nucleotides, the CDR3 is TGTGCCAGCAGCCAAGCCTCGGTGGAAGCTTTCTTT. This codes for CASSQASVEAFF.